One T cell receptor beta chain is described in this entry. Its antigen is still unknown. No much larger clone is present one base from it, and per-base qualities are unavailable. This sample also contains other DNA sequences that code for the same CDR3. From the germline V gene, CDR1 is MDHEN and CDR2 is SYDVKM. Spanning cysteine to phenylalanine, the CDR3 consists of 18 amino acids. Kept here is only the CDR3 DNA, which spans 54 bases and is read in frame from base 1. The junction shows trimming of 0 bases on V and 0 bases on J, plus 12 bases between the germline ends. The data derive from a study of blood T cell repertoires in COVID-19 (dated by TCRdb to 2018 to 2020). As for the study more broadly: Recovered participants in ImmuneRACE Cohort 3 were defined as having two consecutive negative NP/OP PCR tests, clearance from a healthcare professional, or resolution of symptoms. A de-identified subject ID, COVID-19 status, age in years and sex were almost always included in the sample metadata. A freely available public database, intended as a resource for researchers studying the immune response to SARS-CoV-2, is where the repertoires were released. The material from the prospective study consisted of cDNA or gDNA derived from T cells, B-cell-depleted T cells, or PBMCs. The collaborator samples originated in the United States, Italy and Spain and spanned the acute and convalescent phases of COVID-19. Subjects who had been exposed to COVID-19, were actively infected with it, or had recovered from it provided the deeply sampled blood TCRbeta repertoires that made up the dataset. Samples came from the ongoing ImmuneRACE study (first 160 participants) plus 1,254 subjects from 6 global collaborators. Where available, HLA class I and class II types were obtained from metadata supplied by the sample provider rather than from assay-based typing. Paper-wide results and their limitations: How much clinical and demographic metadata was included differed by source and by participant, and the metadata was provided uncurated.

The immunoSEQ Assay, a bias-controlled multiplex PCR, was used to amplify TCRbeta CDR3 regions from genomic DNA. From the authors' description of their analysis: The number of nucleated cells in each sample was estimated by amplification of reference gene primers within the assay. To quantify the absolute abundance of each unique TCRbeta CDR3 rearrangement, sequence reads were collapsed and filtered. For each sample, productive Simpson clonality was calculated as the square root of Simpson's diversity index over productive rearrangements. The immuneACCESS repertoire file appears here via TCRdb, limited to in-frame rearrangements. These files lack a portion of the clones; in checked studies, under half of the deficit traces to unresolved V genes, and the cause of the others is not known. Clone size and V and J calls were adopted from that table, with D and trimming inferred from the DNA. In this sample the table shows fewer than 150,000 clones, approximately 87% of which occur a single time. The ten largest clones capture 3.9% of the sample.

Enrolling through a virtual design, the prospective study's participants ranged in age from roughly 18 to 100 years and lived across 24 United States geographic areas. In the prospective study, cohorts were assigned on the basis of participant-reported clinical history obtained from a screening survey and a study questionnaire. Each participant in the prospective study had whole blood, serum and a nasopharyngeal or oropharyngeal swab collected by mobile phlebotomists. Participants in the prospective study had the option to provide additional blood draws and questionnaires over a roughly 2-month period. Before DNA extraction, prospective study blood samples were shipped either frozen or at room temperature.

The receptor chain draws on TRBV28 and TRBJ1-6; TRBD1 might be the D gene, on 6 matching bases. Sample: PBMCs or T cells enriched from blood (not recorded which). The TCR originated in a man aged 45 to 65 in a cohort exposed to, infected with or recovered from COVID-19 (not recorded which). The CDR3 reads as follows: CASSLWETGSSYNSPLHF. The DNA sequence follows: TGTGCCAGCAGTTTATGGGAGACAGGAAGCTCCTATAATTCACCCCTCCACTTT.